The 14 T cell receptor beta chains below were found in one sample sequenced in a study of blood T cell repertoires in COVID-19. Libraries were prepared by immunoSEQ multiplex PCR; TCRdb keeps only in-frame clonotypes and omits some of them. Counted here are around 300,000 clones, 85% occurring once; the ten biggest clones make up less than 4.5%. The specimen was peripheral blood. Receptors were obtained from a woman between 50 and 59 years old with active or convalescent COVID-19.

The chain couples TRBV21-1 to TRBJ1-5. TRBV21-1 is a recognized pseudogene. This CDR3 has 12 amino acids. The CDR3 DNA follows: TGTGCCAGCAGCAAAGGGAAGGGAGCCCAGCATTTT. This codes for CASSKGKGAQHF.

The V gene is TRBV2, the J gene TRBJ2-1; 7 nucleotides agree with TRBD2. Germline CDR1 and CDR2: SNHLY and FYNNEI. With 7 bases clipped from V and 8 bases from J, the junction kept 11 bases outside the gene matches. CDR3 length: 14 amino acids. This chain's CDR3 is CASKRDSGRDEQFF. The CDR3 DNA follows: TGTGCCAGCAAAAGGGATAGCGGGCGGGATGAGCAGTTCTTC.

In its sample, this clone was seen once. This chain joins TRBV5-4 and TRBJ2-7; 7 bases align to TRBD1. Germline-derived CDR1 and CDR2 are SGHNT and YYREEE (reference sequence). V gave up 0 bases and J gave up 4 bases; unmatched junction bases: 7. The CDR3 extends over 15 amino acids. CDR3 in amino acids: CASSLGQGSYYEQYF. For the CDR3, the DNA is TGTGCCAGCAGCTTGGGACAGGGCAGCTATTACGAGCAGTACTTC.

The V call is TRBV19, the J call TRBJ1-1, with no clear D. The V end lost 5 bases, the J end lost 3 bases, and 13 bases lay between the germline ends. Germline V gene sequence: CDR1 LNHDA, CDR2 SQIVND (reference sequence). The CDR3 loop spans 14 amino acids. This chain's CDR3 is CASSGKRWDTEAFF. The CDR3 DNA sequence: TGTGCCAGTAGTGGGAAGCGGTGGGACACTGAAGCTTTCTTT.

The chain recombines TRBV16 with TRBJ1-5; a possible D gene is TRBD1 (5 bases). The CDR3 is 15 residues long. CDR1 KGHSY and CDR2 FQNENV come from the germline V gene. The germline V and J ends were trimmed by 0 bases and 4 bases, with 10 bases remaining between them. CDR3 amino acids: CASSQSGAGNQPQHF. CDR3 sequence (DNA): TGTGCCAGCAGCCAATCAGGGGCGGGGAATCAGCCCCAGCATTTT.

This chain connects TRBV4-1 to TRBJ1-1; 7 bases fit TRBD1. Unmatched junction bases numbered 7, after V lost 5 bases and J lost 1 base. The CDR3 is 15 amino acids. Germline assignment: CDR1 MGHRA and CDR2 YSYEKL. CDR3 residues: CASSLRTGPNTEAFF. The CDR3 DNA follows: TGCGCCAGCAGCTTAAGGACAGGCCCGAACACTGAAGCTTTCTTT.

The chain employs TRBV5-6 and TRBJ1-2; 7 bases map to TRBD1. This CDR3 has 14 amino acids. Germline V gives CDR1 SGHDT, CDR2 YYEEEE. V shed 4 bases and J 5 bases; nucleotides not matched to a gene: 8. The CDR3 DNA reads TGTGCCAGCAGCCAACTCGGACAGGTTTATGGCTACACCTTC. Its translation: CASSQLGQVYGYTF. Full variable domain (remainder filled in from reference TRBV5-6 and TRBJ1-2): DAGVTQSPTHLIKTRGQQVTLRCSPKSGHDTVSWYQQALGQGPQFIFQYYEEEERQRGNFPDRFSGHQFPNYSSELNVNALLLGDSALYLCASSQLGQVYGYTFGSGTRLTVV.

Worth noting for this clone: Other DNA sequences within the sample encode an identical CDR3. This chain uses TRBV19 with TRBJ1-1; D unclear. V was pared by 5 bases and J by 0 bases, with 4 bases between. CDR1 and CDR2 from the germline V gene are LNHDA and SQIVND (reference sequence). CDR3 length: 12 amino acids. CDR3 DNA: TGTGCCAGTAGTCGGGTGAACACTGAAGCTTTCTTT. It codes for CASSRVNTEAFF.

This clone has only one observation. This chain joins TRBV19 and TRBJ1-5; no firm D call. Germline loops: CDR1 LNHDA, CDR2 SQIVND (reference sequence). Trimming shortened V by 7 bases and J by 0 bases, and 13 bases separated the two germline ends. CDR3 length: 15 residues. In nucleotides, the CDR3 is TGTGCCAGTACTTTTCACAGTCCTAGCAATCAGCCCCAGCATTTT. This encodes CASTFHSPSNQPQHF.

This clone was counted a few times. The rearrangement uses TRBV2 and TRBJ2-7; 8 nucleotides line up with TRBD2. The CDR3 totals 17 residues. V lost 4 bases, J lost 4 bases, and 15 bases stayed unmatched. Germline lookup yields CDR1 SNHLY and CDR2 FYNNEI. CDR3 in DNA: TGTGCCAGCAGTGCGGGGACTAGAAGCCTTGGCGTATACGAGCAGTACTTC. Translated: CASSAGTRSLGVYEQYF.

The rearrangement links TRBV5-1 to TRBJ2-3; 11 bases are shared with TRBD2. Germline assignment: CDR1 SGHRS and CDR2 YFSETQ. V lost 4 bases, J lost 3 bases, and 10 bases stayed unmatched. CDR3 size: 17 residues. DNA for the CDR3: TGCGCCAGCAGCCATGGCCTACTAGCGGGAGAGACAGATACGCAGTATTTT. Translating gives CASSHGLLAGETDTQYF.

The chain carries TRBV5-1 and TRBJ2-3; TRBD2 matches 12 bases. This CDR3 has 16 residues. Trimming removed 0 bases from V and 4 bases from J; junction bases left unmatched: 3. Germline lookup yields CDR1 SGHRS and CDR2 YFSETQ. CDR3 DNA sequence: TGCGCCAGCAGCTTGGCCTCTAGCGGGAGGGCAGATACGCAGTATTTT. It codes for CASSLASSGRADTQYF.

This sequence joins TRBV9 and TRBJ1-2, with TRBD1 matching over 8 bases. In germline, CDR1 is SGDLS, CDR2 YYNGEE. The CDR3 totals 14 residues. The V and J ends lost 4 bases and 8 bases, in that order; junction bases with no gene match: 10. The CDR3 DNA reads TGTGCCAGCAGCCCCTCAGACAGGGGCCTCGGCTACACCTTC. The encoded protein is CASSPSDRGLGYTF.

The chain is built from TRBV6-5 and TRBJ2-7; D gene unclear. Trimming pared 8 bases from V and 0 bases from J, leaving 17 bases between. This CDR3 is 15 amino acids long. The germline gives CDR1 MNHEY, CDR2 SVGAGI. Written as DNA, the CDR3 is TGTGCCAGCCTCCTCTCTGAAGCCCTCTCCTACGAGCAGTACTTC. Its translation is CASLLSEALSYEQYF.